The text below deals with one T cell receptor beta chain. The CDR3 consists of 13 residues. The germline CDR1 and CDR2 sequences are LNHDA and SQIVND (reference sequence). Trimming left V 0 bases short and J 2 bases short, with 2 bases between. The data originate from a study of shared clonotypes between healthy human individuals. This table comes from immunoSEQ multiplex PCR, and its TCRdb copy is limited to in-frame clones, with some not included. The table has millions of clones, 90% to 95% seen once. The sequenced sample was naive CD4+ T cells sorted from blood. The subset: CD45RA+ positively selected. The chain couples TRBV19 to TRBJ1-5; D call uncertain. This TCR derives from a man younger than 35 in good health. The CDR3 DNA is TGTGCCAGTAGTATAGATGGCAATCAGCCCCAGCATTTT. Translating gives CASSIDGNQPQHF.